This T cell receptor (beta chain) was found in a study of T cell responses to AZD1222 COVID-19 vaccine. The study's findings and limits: Clonal diversity was possibly underestimated, and white British individuals and females predominated among donors.

Germline assignment: CDR1 MDHEN and CDR2 SYDVKM. Trimming took 6 bases from V and 4 from J, leaving 16 bases between them. The CDR3 is 14 amino acids. The method was immunoSEQ multiplex PCR; TCRdb's version includes in-frame clones alone and lacks a portion of them. The data show 80,000 to 95,000 clones, with about nine tenths seen just once and roughly 7.2% held by the top ten. This clone is deemed medium-sized. Its antigen is still unknown. The input for sequencing was peripheral blood, taken 28 days after the second AZD1222 dose. The receptor comes from an adult who received the AZD1222 COVID-19 vaccine. V is TRBV28 and J is TRBJ2-7, with a tentative D call TRBD1 (7 bases). The CDR3 nucleotides are TGTGCCAGCAGACCCCAGACAGGGAGGTACGAGCAGTACTTC. Translating it yields CASRPQTGRYEQYF.